A single sample is the source of the 26 T cell receptor beta chains below, sequenced in a study of T-cell reconstitution after alpha-beta-depleted transplantation in children. During its preparation, the TCRbeta library received unique molecular identifiers. One entry per CDR3 protein, called by TCRdb with MiXCR from the PCR reads. The sample carries around 200,000 distinct CDR3 sequences, 17% recorded once. This material consisted of PBMCs, mostly from graft donor cells, taken 360 days after TCRalphabeta/CD19-depleted stem cell transplant. These receptors were collected from a male patient aged 2-15 years who had a stem cell transplant for acute lymphoblastic leukemia, so the T cells may come from the graft donor.

This clonotype was seen a single time. The chain couples TRBV6-1 to TRBJ1-3; the match to TRBD1 covers 7 bases. The germline V gene has CDR1 MNHNS and CDR2 SASEGT. The CDR3 is made up of 14 amino acids. Trimming took 7 bases from V and 2 from J; bases not matched to a gene: 5. The CDR3 region has the DNA TGTGCCAGCACCTACGGGACAGCTGGAAACACCATATATTTT. Translating gives CASTYGTAGNTIYF.

CDR3: CASSLPGQSYGYTF. In DNA, the CDR3 is TGTGCCAGCAGTCTCCCGGGACAGAGCTATGGCTACACCTTC. This rearrangement joins TRBV6-2 or TRBV6-3 to TRBJ1-2; 7 bases fit TRBD1. CDR1 is MNHEY and CDR2 is SVGEGT in the germline V gene. CDR3 size: 14 residues. The V gene end was trimmed by 5 bases and the J gene end by 4 bases; junction bases not matched to a gene: 7.

The chain has TRBV10-3 and TRBJ1-1, with a tentative D call TRBD1 (6 bases). There are 15 residues in the CDR3. The germline CDR1 and CDR2 sequences are ENHRY and SYGVKD. Trimming left V 0 bases short and J 3 bases short, with 11 bases between. The CDR3 DNA reads TGTGCCATCAGTGAGTCTACAGGGACACACACTGAAGCTTTCTTT. Translating gives CAISESTGTHTEAFF.

This clonotype was counted between two and nine times. The chain carries TRBV29-1 and TRBJ1-2, with D tentatively TRBD1 (5 bases). The CDR3 consists of 11 residues. Germline CDR1 is SQVTM and CDR2 is ANQGSEA. Deletions cut 4 bases from V and 6 bases from J, with 9 bases between. The CDR3 DNA reads TGCAGCGTTGCCAGGGAGGATGGCTACACCTTC. As protein: CSVAREDGYTF.

V and J are TRBV6-2 or TRBV6-3 and TRBJ2-7, with 9 positions matching TRBD1. This CDR3 spans 12 amino acids. Germline V gives CDR1 MNHEY, CDR2 SVGEGT. V shed 5 bases and J 5 bases; nucleotides not matched to a gene: 1. DNA of the CDR3: TGTGCCAGCAGTGGGGACAGGGACGAGCAGTACTTC. It translates to CASSGDRDEQYF.

The sample holds many counts of this clonotype. The chain carries TRBV29-1 and TRBJ1-1, with D unclear. V lost 4 bases and J 0 bases, leaving 12 bases between the germline ends. Germline V lookup: CDR1 SQVTM, CDR2 ANQGSEA. The length of the CDR3 is 14 residues. CDR3 amino acids: CSVVGPNMNTEAFF. For the CDR3, the DNA is TGCAGCGTTGTGGGTCCTAACATGAACACTGAAGCTTTCTTT.

This clonotype was picked up a small number of times. This chain uses TRBV5-5 with TRBJ2-2, with 7 bases identical to TRBD1. There are 15 residues in the CDR3. CDR1 SGHKS and CDR2 YYEKEE come from the germline V gene (reference sequence). V dropped 2 bases and J dropped 6; count of bases not matched to a gene: 7. CDR3 DNA sequence: TGTGCCAGCAGCTTACAGGGGATAAGGTCCGGGGAGCTGTTTTTT. Its translation: CASSLQGIRSGELFF.

This clonotype occurred many times. Sequence at one end of the junction differs from germline and may be a read error. The V gene is TRBV5-1, the J gene TRBJ2-7; D is possibly TRBD1 (5 bases). This CDR3 contains 14 residues. CDR1 SGHRS and CDR2 YFSETQ come from the germline V gene. CDR3 protein: CASSPGQGFYEQYF. Written as DNA, the CDR3 is TGTGCCAGCTCACCAGGCCAGGGATTCTACGAGCAGTACTTC.

This clonotype counts as medium-sized. The chain uses TRBV20-1 and TRBJ1-4; 7 positions agree with TRBD1. Germline-derived CDR1 and CDR2 are DFQATT and SNEGSKA (reference sequence). V shed 2 bases, J shed 7 bases, and the junction held 7 bases outside the gene matches. This CDR3 spans 14 amino acids. CDR3 sequence (DNA): TGCAGTGCTAGAACCACAGGGGAGGGTGAAAAACTGTTTTTT. Translation: CSARTTGEGEKLFF.

This clonotype turned up a few times. The chain uses TRBV19 and TRBJ1-1; tentative D call: TRBD1 (6 bases). Germline values: CDR1 LNHDA, CDR2 SQIVND (reference sequence). CDR3 length: 14 residues. Trimming removed 2 bases from V and 3 bases from J, with 10 bases in between. The CDR3 loop reads CASSIINRDTEAFF. The CDR3 nucleotides are TGTGCCAGTAGTATAATCAACAGGGACACTGAAGCTTTCTTT.

This clonotype was seen a few times. The V call is TRBV5-1, the J call TRBJ1-2, with D perhaps TRBD1 (5 bases). Germline assignment: CDR1 SGHRS and CDR2 YFSETQ. The CDR3 is 13 residues long. V shed 2 bases and J shed 6 bases, with 11 bases lying between them. The CDR3 region has the DNA TGCGCCAGCAGCTTTAGCGGGGCTGATGGCTACACCTTC. This sequence encodes CASSFSGADGYTF. The complete variable domain, with remaining parts taken from reference TRBV5-1 and TRBJ1-2, reads KAGVTQTPRYLIKTRGQQVTLSCSPISGHRSVSWYQQTPGQGLQFLFEYFSETQRNKGNFPGRFSGRQFSNSRSEMNVSTLELGDSALYLCASSFSGADGYTFGSGTRLTVV.

This clonotype was observed a handful of times. V and J are TRBV10-3 and TRBJ2-1; D is unresolved. CDR3 size: 12 residues. Deletions cut 0 bases from V and 8 bases from J, with 5 bases between. Looked up from germline, CDR1 is ENHRY and CDR2 is SYGVKD. In nucleotides, the CDR3 is TGTGCCATCAGTGAGTCCCCCGATGAGCAGTTCTTC. It encodes CAISESPDEQFF.

V is TRBV5-5 and J is TRBJ2-1, with D uncertain. This CDR3 comprises 13 residues. Trimming left V 5 bases short and J 7 bases short, with 13 bases between. Germline V lookup: CDR1 SGHKS, CDR2 YYEKEE (reference sequence). CDR3 loop: CASSYQSWNEQFF. DNA for the CDR3: TGTGCCAGCAGTTACCAGTCCTGGAATGAGCAGTTCTTC.

This clonotype appeared a few times. The chain recombines TRBV4-2 with TRBJ1-1, with unresolved D. The CDR3 is 17 residues long. Germline V CDR1 and CDR2: LGHNA, YNFKEQ. Trimming removed 1 base from V and 2 bases from J, with 17 bases in between. The CDR3 bases are TGTGCCAGCAGCCAAGTAATGGATTCGGAGGGTAACACTGAAGCTTTCTTT. Its protein is CASSQVMDSEGNTEAFF.

The rearrangement links TRBV11-1 to TRBJ1-2; 7 bases agree with TRBD1. The germline V gene has CDR1 SGHAT and CDR2 FQDESV (reference sequence). This CDR3 region has 19 residues. After removal of 3 bases from V and 4 bases from J, the junction contained 20 bases not matched to a gene. Here the CDR3 DNA reads TGTGCCAGCAGCTTTGGACCGGGCGGTTTTCACAGGGGACTCTATGGCTACACCTTC. Protein: CASSFGPGGFHRGLYGYTF.

The rearrangement joins TRBV29-1 to TRBJ2-7, with TRBD1 identical over 9 bases. Germline CDR1 reads SQVTM; CDR2 reads ANQGSEA. V shed 1 base and J 8 bases; nucleotides not matched to a gene: 6. The length of the CDR3 is 13 residues. Written as DNA, the CDR3 is TGCAGCGTTGAAGTACAGGGGGCGGATAAGCAGTACTTC. Its translation: CSVEVQGADKQYF.

The chain links TRBV12-3 or TRBV12-4 to TRBJ1-5; no clear D gene. The germline V and J ends were trimmed by 5 bases and 0 bases, with 8 bases remaining between them. The CDR3 runs to 14 residues. The chain's CDR3 is CASSPAASNQPQHF. As DNA, the CDR3 is TGTGCCAGCAGTCCGGCCGCTAGCAATCAGCCCCAGCATTTT.

The table lists this clonotype with a few counts. The rearrangement links TRBV15 to TRBJ2-1; no clear D gene. Germline values: CDR1 LNHNV, CDR2 YYDKDF (reference sequence). Between the trimmed V and J ends, which lost 0 bases and 0 bases, there was a span of 9 bases. This CDR3 comprises 16 residues. The CDR3 bases are TGTGCCACCAGCAGAGAAGGTAGTGGCTCCTACAATGAGCAGTTCTTC. Its translation is CATSREGSGSYNEQFF.

The DNA of the CDR3 is TGCGCCAGCAGCCAAGAGACAGGGTTGAATTCACCCCTCCACTTT. The encoded protein is CASSQETGLNSPLHF. The chain recombines TRBV4-3 with TRBJ1-6; TRBD1 matches at 7 bases. J gave up 7 bases and V 0 bases, and 3 bases lay outside the gene matches. The CDR3 contains 15 residues. Per germline, CDR1 LGHNA and CDR2 YSLEER.

This clonotype has ten or more counts. The chain recombines TRBV29-1 with TRBJ2-3; possibly TRBD2 for D (6 bases). Trimming shortened V by 7 bases and J by 0 bases, and 20 bases separated the two germline ends. The CDR3 has 16 residues. Germline CDR1 and CDR2: SQVTM and ANQGSEA. The CDR3 sequence is CSARPRLARSTDTQYF. The CDR3 DNA sequence: TGCAGCGCAAGACCCCGGCTAGCGAGAAGCACAGATACGCAGTATTTT.

The rearrangement joins TRBV4-3 to TRBJ1-1, with D perhaps matching TRBD1 (6 bases). Germline CDR1 is LGHNA and CDR2 is YSLEER. The CDR3 is 16 residues long. V lost 1 base to trimming and J lost 2 bases, with 14 bases between them. CDR3 loop: CASSQGSGGLNTEAFF. In DNA form, the CDR3 reads TGCGCCAGCAGCCAAGGGTCGGGGGGGCTCAACACTGAAGCTTTCTTT.

The rearrangement links TRBV5-1 to TRBJ2-7, with no clear D. The CDR3 runs 15 residues. Trimming removed 1 base from V and 2 bases from J, with 13 bases in between. CDR1 is SGHRS and CDR2 is YFSETQ in the germline V gene. CDR3 sequence reads: CASSLNRLWAYEQYF. The CDR3 coding sequence is TGCGCCAGCAGCTTGAATCGGCTATGGGCCTACGAGCAGTACTTC. Supplemented by reference TRBV5-1 and TRBJ2-7, the full variable domain reads KAGVTQTPRYLIKTRGQQVTLSCSPISGHRSVSWYQQTPGQGLQFLFEYFSETQRNKGNFPGRFSGRQFSNSRSEMNVSTLELGDSALYLCASSLNRLWAYEQYFGPGTRLTVT.

There are a few counts of this clonotype. The rearrangement links TRBV12-3 or TRBV12-4 to TRBJ2-3, with D maybe TRBD2 (6 bases). The CDR3 has 13 residues. Trimming left V 8 bases short and J 0 bases short, with 9 bases between. The CDR3 DNA reads as TGTGCCAGCGGGACTCCAAGCACAGATACGCAGTATTTT. The encoded protein is CASGTPSTDTQYF.

This clonotype was counted a few times. The chain is built from TRBV12-3 or TRBV12-4 and TRBJ2-1; TRBD2 aligns across 11 bases. The J segment lost 4 bases and the V segment lost 10 bases, leaving 3 bases of the junction unmatched. The CDR3 is 13 amino acids. The CDR3 protein is CAIGTSGYNEQFF. CDR3 coding DNA: TGTGCCATCGGGACTAGCGGTTACAATGAGCAGTTCTTC.

This clonotype was counted a few times. Given a much more abundant clone one base away, this may be a read error. The chain combines TRBV4-2 with TRBJ2-5; D not resolved. The germline V and J ends were trimmed by 4 bases and 2 bases, with 11 bases remaining between them. This CDR3 is built from 14 residues. The germline V gene has CDR1 LGHNA and CDR2 YNFKEQ. CDR3 protein: CASSPWLQQETQYF. The DNA of the CDR3 is TGTGCCAGCAGCCCCTGGCTCCAACAAGAGACCCAGTACTTC.

In its sample, this clonotype was seen a few times. Here the CDR3 reads CASSQDTPKGNTGELFF. In DNA, the CDR3 is TGCGCCAGCAGCCAAGACACCCCCAAGGGGAACACCGGGGAGCTGTTTTTT. V and J are TRBV4-3 and TRBJ2-2; no firm D call. CDR1 is LGHNA, CDR2 YSLEER, per germline. This CDR3 is 17 amino acids long. Between the trimmed V and J ends, which lost 0 bases and 1 base, there was a span of 12 bases.